This T cell receptor beta chain was sequenced for a study of T-cell memory formation after mild COVID-19. In this sample, this clonotype turned up a few times. Sample barcodes and UMIs were carried by the TCR alpha and TCR beta cDNA libraries that 5'RACE generated with constant-segment primers. TCRdb reanalysed the 5' RACE reads using MiXCR and keeps one entry per CDR3 protein. Of 57,000 or so distinct CDR3 sequences in the sample, 9% to 9.5% were seen once. V lost 5 bases to trimming and J lost 4 bases; unmatched junction nucleotides: 6. The CDR3 consists of 15 residues. The V gene's germline CDR1 is SGHNT and CDR2 YYREEE (reference sequence).

The material sequenced was PBMCs or a T cell subset sorted from them (not recorded which). The clonotype comes from a man between 18 and 35 years old who had mild COVID-19 (a few samples of this study predate the infection). Cell type and time point are not known. The V call is TRBV5-4, the J call TRBJ2-1, with TRBD2 matching 10 bases. CDR3 region: CASRVASGGYNEQFF. CDR3 nucleotide sequence: TGTGCCAGCAGGGTGGCTAGCGGGGGTTACAATGAGCAGTTCTTC.